Listed below are T cell receptor beta chains from one sample, sequenced in a study of cytomegalovirus exposure and HLA in healthy donors. TCRdb keeps only in-frame clones here, not all; method: immunoSEQ multiplex PCR. Seen here are about 120,000 clones, 70% to 85% observed once, and the top ten hold 4.2%. The sequencing sample was made of PBMCs. Receptor source: a male donor in good health and CMV-seropositive. Both conserved end residues are part of each CDR3. D genes are given only for firm matches. For some rows the clone size is stated as once, few or many, or as a class when expanded; others skip it.

NA,TRBV13,TRBD1,TRBJ1-1,CASSRLDRVDTEAFF,TGTGCCAGCAGCCGATTGGACAGGGTTGACACTGAAGCTTTCTTT
NA,TRBV5-1,TRBD1,TRBJ1-6,CASSFSGTVNSPLHF,TGCGCCAGCAGCTTCTCAGGGACAGTTAATTCACCCCTCCACTTT
NA,TRBV5-1,NA,TRBJ1-1,CASSLRRENTEAFF,TGCGCCAGCAGCCTCCGGAGAGAGAACACTGAAGCTTTCTTT
NA,TRBV11-2,NA,TRBJ2-7,CASSLLSYEQYF,TGTGCCAGCAGCTTACTCAGCTACGAGCAGTACTTC
NA,TRBV6-5,TRBD1,TRBJ1-2,CASSYSTGNGYTF,TGTGCCAGCAGTTACTCGACAGGGAATGGCTACACCTTC
NA,TRBV7-9,TRBD1,TRBJ1-2,CASSYGQGYYGYTF,TGTGCCAGCAGCTACGGACAGGGATACTATGGCTACACCTTC
NA,TRBV6-6,NA,TRBJ2-5,CASSYSTAQETQYF,TGTGCCAGCAGTTACTCGACAGCCCAAGAGACCCAGTACTTC
NA,TRBV9,TRBD1,TRBJ1-4,CASSSYRGDTEKLFF,TGTGCCAGCAGCTCTTACAGGGGAGATACTGAAAAACTGTTTTTT
once,TRBV5-1,TRBD2,TRBJ2-3,CASSQGLAGAPDTQYF,TGCGCCAGCAGCCAAGGACTAGCGGGAGCCCCAGATACGCAGTATTTT
NA,TRBV7-2,NA,TRBJ1-3,CASSLAPGAAPGTIYF,TGTGCCAGCAGCTTAGCGCCAGGGGCAGCCCCGGGTACCATATATTTT
NA,TRBV28,TRBD1,TRBJ2-7,CASSSPRDRGLPSYEQYF,TGTGCCAGCAGTTCCCCGCGGGACAGGGGTTTGCCATCCTACGAGCAGTACTTC
few,TRBV6-1,NA,TRBJ2-7,CASSFDRRSSYEQYF,TGTGCCAGCAGCTTTGACAGAAGGAGCTCCTACGAGCAGTACTTC
NA,TRBV6-5,NA,TRBJ1-2,CASSYRPTPYGYTF,TGTGCCAGCAGTTACCGACCGACACCCTATGGCTACACCTTC
NA,TRBV2,NA,TRBJ1-6,CASNLLNSPLHF,TGTGCCAGCAATCTTCTTAATTCACCCCTCCACTTT
NA,TRBV7-9,NA,TRBJ2-2,CASSLGGRELFF,TGTGCCAGCAGCTTGGGAGGCCGGGAGCTGTTTTTT
NA,TRBV6-5,TRBD1,TRBJ1-2,CASSYSTGNGYTF,TGTGCCAGCAGTTACTCGACAGGGAACGGCTACACCTTC
NA,TRBV2,TRBD1,TRBJ1-2,CASRYGQGYGYTF,TGTGCCAGCAGGTACGGACAGGGCTATGGCTACACCTTC
NA,TRBV6-5,NA,TRBJ1-5,CATARAHSNQPQHF,TGTGCCACGGCGAGGGCACATAGCAATCAGCCCCAGCATTTT
NA,TRBV6-6,NA,TRBJ1-3,CASSFEGVAGNTIYF,TGTGCCAGCAGTTTTGAAGGGGTGGCCGGAAACACCATATATTTT
NA,TRBV27,TRBD1,TRBJ2-6,CASGGTGPTGANVLTF,TGTGCCAGCGGCGGGACAGGGCCAACCGGGGCCAACGTCCTGACTTTC
once,TRBV5-1,TRBD1,TRBJ2-7,CASSIPGQGSEQYF,TGCGCCAGCAGCATACCGGGACAGGGAAGCGAGCAGTACTTC
NA,TRBV29-1,TRBD2,TRBJ2-1,CSVEGLAGGDSYNEQFF,TGCAGCGTCGAGGGACTAGCGGGAGGCGACTCCTACAATGAGCAGTTCTTC
NA,TRBV5-4,TRBD2,TRBJ2-3,CASSWTSADTQYF,TGTGCCAGCAGCTGGACTAGCGCAGATACGCAGTATTTT
NA,TRBV6-1,TRBD1,TRBJ2-7,CARTGADEQYF,TGTGCCAGGACAGGGGCGGACGAGCAGTACTTC
few,TRBV28,TRBD1,TRBJ1-2,CASSRNPQGNSGYTF,TGTGCCAGCAGCCGTAACCCACAGGGGAATAGTGGCTACACCTTC
NA,TRBV6-4,NA,TRBJ2-3,CASSDPVSTDTQYF,TGTGCCAGCAGTGACCCCGTAAGCACAGATACGCAGTATTTT
NA,TRBV6-5,TRBD1,TRBJ1-5,CASSTGQNNQPQHF,TGTGCCAGCAGTACGGGACAGAACAATCAGCCCCAGCATTTT
NA,TRBV5-1,NA,TRBJ2-5,CASSRDIKHETQYF,TGCGCCAGCAGCCGGGACATTAAGCACGAGACCCAGTACTTC
few,TRBV7-2,NA,TRBJ2-2,CASSLAQGAGELFF,TGTGCCAGCAGCTTAGCTCAGGGTGCCGGGGAGCTGTTTTTT
NA,TRBV5-1,NA,TRBJ2-3,CASSLETPPQYF,TGCGCCAGCAGCTTGGAGACTCCGCCGCAGTATTTT
NA,TRBV28,TRBD1,TRBJ1-4,CASSSSGQGGSNEKLFF,TGTGCCAGCAGTTCCTCCGGACAGGGCGGGTCTAATGAAAAACTGTTTTTT
NA,TRBV5-4,TRBD1,TRBJ2-2,CASSWQDRETGELFF,TGTGCCAGCAGCTGGCAAGACAGGGAGACCGGGGAGCTGTTTTTT
NA,TRBV7-2,TRBD1,TRBJ2-7,CASSLRQGGYEQYF,TGTGCCAGCAGCCTCCGACAGGGGGGCTACGAGCAGTACTTC
NA,TRBV5-4,NA,TRBJ2-3,CASSRPSGSTDTQYF,TGTGCCAGCAGCCGCCCAAGCGGCAGCACAGATACGCAGTATTTT
few,TRBV27,TRBD1,TRBJ2-5,CASSLTGVSETQYF,TGTGCCAGCAGTTTAACAGGGGTTTCCGAGACCCAGTACTTC
NA,TRBV5-6,TRBD1,TRBJ1-4,CASSRGQPNEKLFF,TGTGCCAGCAGCAGGGGGCAGCCTAATGAAAAACTGTTTTTT
NA,TRBV30,TRBD1,TRBJ2-7,CAWSVRQGVNSEQYF,TGTGCCTGGAGTGTACGTCAGGGGGTAAATTCAGAGCAGTACTTC
NA,TRBV28,TRBD1,TRBJ1-5,CASSPTGVGNQPQHF,TGTGCCAGCAGTCCGACAGGGGTAGGCAATCAGCCCCAGCATTTT
NA,TRBV2,TRBD1,TRBJ2-7,CASSVQGQGVSEQYF,TGTGCCAGCAGCGTCCAGGGACAGGGGGTGTCCGAGCAGTACTTC
NA,TRBV9,TRBD1,TRBJ1-3,CASSVVGAGGIGNTIYF,TGTGCCAGCAGCGTAGTAGGTGCAGGGGGCATCGGAAACACCATATATTTT
NA,TRBV9,NA,TRBJ2-1,CASSEALGQSYNEQFF,TGTGCCAGCAGCGAGGCCCTTGGACAATCCTACAATGAGCAGTTCTTC
few,TRBV19,TRBD1,TRBJ1-6,CASRKNPGTGTSPLHF,TGTGCCAGTAGAAAAAATCCCGGGACAGGAACTTCACCCCTCCACTTT
few,TRBV15,NA,TRBJ1-5,CATTYTDSNQPQHF,TGTGCCACCACTTACACCGATAGCAATCAGCCCCAGCATTTT
NA,TRBV28,NA,TRBJ1-2,CASSLSGNNYGYTF,TGTGCCAGCAGTCTTTCGGGGAACAACTATGGCTACACCTTC
NA,TRBV29-1,NA,TRBJ1-3,CSIKQAGNTIYF,TGCAGCATTAAGCAGGCGGGAAACACCATATATTTT
NA,TRBV18,NA,TRBJ2-7,CASSPEGWSFEQYF,TGTGCCAGCTCACCAGAGGGTTGGAGTTTCGAGCAGTACTTC
NA,TRBV25-1,TRBD2,TRBJ2-1,CASKGGSSYNEQFF,TGTGCCAGCAAAGGCGGGAGCTCCTACAATGAGCAGTTCTTC
NA,TRBV11-3,TRBD1,TRBJ2-7,CASSRDRDEQYF,TGTGCCAGCAGCCGGGACAGGGACGAGCAGTACTTC
NA,TRBV19,TRBD2,TRBJ2-1,CASSDLTSGAGYEQFF,TGTGCCAGTAGTGACCTTACTAGCGGGGCTGGCTATGAGCAGTTCTTC
NA,TRBV16,NA,TRBJ2-5,CASSQTDQETQYF,TGTGCCAGCAGCCAAACAGACCAAGAGACCCAGTACTTC
NA,TRBV6-1,TRBD2,TRBJ2-5,CASSGGGSPGETQYF,TGTGCCAGCAGCGGGGGGGGGTCGCCAGGGGAGACCCAGTACTTC
once,TRBV19,NA,TRBJ1-5,CASSILGGNQPQHF,TGTGCCAGTAGTATTTTGGGAGGAAATCAGCCCCAGCATTTT
NA,TRBV7-9,TRBD1,TRBJ1-4,CASSDDRGYNEKLFF,TGTGCCAGCAGCGACGACAGGGGTTATAATGAAAAACTGTTTTTT
NA,TRBV5-1,TRBD2,TRBJ2-1,CASSLGLAGRNEQFF,TGCGCCAGCAGCTTAGGACTAGCGGGTCGTAATGAGCAGTTCTTC
NA,TRBV19,TRBD1,TRBJ1-4,CASSTSPGQVNEKLFF,TGTGCCAGTAGTACCTCTCCGGGACAGGTTAATGAAAAACTGTTTTTT